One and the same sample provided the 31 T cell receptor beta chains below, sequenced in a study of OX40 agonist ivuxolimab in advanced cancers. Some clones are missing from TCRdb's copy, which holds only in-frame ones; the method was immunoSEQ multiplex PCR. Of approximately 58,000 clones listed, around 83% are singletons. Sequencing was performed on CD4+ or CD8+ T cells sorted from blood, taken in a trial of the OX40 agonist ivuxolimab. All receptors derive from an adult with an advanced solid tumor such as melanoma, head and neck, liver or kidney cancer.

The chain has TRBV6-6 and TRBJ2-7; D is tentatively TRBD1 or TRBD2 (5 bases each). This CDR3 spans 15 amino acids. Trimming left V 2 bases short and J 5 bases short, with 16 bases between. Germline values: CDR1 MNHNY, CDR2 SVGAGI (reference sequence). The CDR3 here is CASSYVGTALDEQYF. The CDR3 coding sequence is TGTGCCAGCAGTTACGTCGGGACGGCTCTGGACGAGCAGTACTTC.

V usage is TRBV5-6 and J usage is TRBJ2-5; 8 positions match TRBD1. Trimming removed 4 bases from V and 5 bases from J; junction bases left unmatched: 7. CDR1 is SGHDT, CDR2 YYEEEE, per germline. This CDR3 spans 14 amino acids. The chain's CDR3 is CASSRTGSAETQYF. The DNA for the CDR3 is TGTGCCAGCAGCCGGACAGGGTCCGCGGAGACCCAGTACTTC. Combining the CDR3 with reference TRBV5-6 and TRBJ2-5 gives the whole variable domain DAGVTQSPTHLIKTRGQQVTLRCSPKSGHDTVSWYQQALGQGPQFIFQYYEEEERQRGNFPDRFSGHQFPNYSSELNVNALLLGDSALYLCASSRTGSAETQYFGPGTRLLVL.

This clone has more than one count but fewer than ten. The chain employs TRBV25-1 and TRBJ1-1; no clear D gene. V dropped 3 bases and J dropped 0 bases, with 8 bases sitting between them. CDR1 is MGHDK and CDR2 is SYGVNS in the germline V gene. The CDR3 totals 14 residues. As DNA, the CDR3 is TGTGCCAGCAGTGACATAAACCTGAACACTGAAGCTTTCTTT. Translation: CASSDINLNTEAFF.

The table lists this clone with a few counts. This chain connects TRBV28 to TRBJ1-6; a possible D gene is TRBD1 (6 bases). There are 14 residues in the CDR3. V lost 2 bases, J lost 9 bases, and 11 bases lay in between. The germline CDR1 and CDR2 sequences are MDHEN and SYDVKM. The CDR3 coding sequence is TGTGCCAGCAGTTTAGGGGGGGCGAGTTCACCCCTCCACTTT. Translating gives CASSLGGASSPLHF.

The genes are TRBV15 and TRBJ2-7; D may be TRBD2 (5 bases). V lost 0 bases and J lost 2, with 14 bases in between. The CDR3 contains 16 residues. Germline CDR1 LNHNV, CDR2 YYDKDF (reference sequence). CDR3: CATSRESEGSTYEQYF. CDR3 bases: TGTGCCACCAGCAGAGAATCTGAGGGATCCACCTACGAGCAGTACTTC.

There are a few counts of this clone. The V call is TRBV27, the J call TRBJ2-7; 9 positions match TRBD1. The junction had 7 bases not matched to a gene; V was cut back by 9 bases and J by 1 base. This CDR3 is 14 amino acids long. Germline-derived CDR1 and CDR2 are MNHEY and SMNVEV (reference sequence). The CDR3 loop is CASWRTGESYEQYF. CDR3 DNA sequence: TGTGCCAGTTGGCGGACAGGGGAGTCCTACGAGCAGTACTTC.

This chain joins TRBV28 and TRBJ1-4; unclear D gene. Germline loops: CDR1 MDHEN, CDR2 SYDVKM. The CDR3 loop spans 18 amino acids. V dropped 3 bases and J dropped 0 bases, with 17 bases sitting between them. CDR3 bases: TGTGCCAGCAGTTTTGGAGGGCCTATAGTAGCAACTAATGAAAAACTGTTTTTT. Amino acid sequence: CASSFGGPIVATNEKLFF.

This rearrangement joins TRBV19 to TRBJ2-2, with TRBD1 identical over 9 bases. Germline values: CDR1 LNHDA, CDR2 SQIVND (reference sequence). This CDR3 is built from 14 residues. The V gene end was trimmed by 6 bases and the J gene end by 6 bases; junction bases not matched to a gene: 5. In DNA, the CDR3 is TGTGCCAGTAGGAGGGGACAGGGCGCCGGGGAGCTGTTTTTT. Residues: CASRRGQGAGELFF.

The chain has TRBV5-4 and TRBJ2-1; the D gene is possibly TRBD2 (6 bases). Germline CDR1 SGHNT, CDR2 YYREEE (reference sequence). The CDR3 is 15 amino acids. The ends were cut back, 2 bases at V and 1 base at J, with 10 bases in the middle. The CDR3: CASSFEGGSYNEQFF. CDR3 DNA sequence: TGTGCCAGCAGCTTTGAAGGAGGGTCCTACAATGAGCAGTTCTTC.

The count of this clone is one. Here the CDR3 DNA reads TGTGCCAGCAGCTTAGTAGCAGCAACTAGCACAGATACGCAGTATTTT. Protein product: CASSLVAATSTDTQYF. This sequence joins TRBV11-2 and TRBJ2-3; D ambiguous. The CDR3 has 16 amino acids. The V end was cut by 1 base, the J end by 0 bases, with 11 bases between. CDR1 is SGHAT, CDR2 FQNNGV, per germline.

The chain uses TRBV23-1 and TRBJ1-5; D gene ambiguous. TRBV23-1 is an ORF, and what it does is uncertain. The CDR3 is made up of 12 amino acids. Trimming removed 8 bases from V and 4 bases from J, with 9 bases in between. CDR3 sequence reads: CASRYGNQPQHF. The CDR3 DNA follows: TGCGCCAGCCGTTATGGAAATCAGCCCCAGCATTTT.

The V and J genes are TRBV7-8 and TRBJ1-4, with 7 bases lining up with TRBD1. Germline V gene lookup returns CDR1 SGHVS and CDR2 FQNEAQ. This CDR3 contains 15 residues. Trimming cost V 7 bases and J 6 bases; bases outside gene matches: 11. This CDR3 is CASNLIGGRDEKLFF. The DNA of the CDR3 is TGTGCCAGCAACCTCATAGGGGGCCGCGATGAAAAACTGTTTTTT.

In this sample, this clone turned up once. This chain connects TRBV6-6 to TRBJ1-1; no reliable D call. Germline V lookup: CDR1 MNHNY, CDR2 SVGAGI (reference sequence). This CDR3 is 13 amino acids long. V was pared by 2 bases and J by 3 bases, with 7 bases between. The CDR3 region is CASSYVRDTEAFF. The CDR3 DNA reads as TGTGCCAGCAGTTACGTTCGGGACACTGAAGCTTTCTTT.

For the CDR3, the DNA is TGTGCCAGCAGCCGCGGGACTAGGAACTACGAGCAGTACTTC. Protein product: CASSRGTRNYEQYF. This chain links TRBV2 with TRBJ2-7; 8 bases fit TRBD2. CDR1 and CDR2 from the germline V gene are SNHLY and FYNNEI. The CDR3 has 14 residues. Trimming removed 6 bases from V and 3 bases from J; junction bases left unmatched: 7.

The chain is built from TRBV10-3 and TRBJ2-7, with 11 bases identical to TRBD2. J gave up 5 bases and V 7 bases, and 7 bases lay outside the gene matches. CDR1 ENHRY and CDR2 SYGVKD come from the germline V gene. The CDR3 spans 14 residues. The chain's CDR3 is CAINRGLAGHEQYF. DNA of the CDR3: TGTGCCATCAATAGAGGACTAGCGGGCCACGAGCAGTACTTC.

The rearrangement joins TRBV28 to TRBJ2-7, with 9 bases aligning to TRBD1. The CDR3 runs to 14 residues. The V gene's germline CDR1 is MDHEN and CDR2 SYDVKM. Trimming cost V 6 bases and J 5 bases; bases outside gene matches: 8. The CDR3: CASSKDRGMDEQYF. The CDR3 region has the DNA TGTGCCAGCAGCAAAGACAGGGGGATGGACGAGCAGTACTTC.

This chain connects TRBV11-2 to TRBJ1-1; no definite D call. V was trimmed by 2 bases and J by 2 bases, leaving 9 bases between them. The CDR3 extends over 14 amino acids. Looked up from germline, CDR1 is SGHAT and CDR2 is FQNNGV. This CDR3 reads CASSLSWANTEAFF. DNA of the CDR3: TGTGCCAGCAGCTTATCATGGGCAAACACTGAAGCTTTCTTT.

DNA for the CDR3: TGCGCCAGCAGCTCCTCGTTGACAGGAAACCCTGGGGCCAACGTCCTGACTTTC. It codes for CASSSSLTGNPGANVLTF. This chain joins TRBV5-1 and TRBJ2-6; possibly TRBD1 for D (6 bases). V was trimmed by 3 bases and J by 2 bases, leaving 18 bases between them. Germline V gene lookup returns CDR1 SGHRS and CDR2 YFSETQ. The CDR3 contains 18 residues.

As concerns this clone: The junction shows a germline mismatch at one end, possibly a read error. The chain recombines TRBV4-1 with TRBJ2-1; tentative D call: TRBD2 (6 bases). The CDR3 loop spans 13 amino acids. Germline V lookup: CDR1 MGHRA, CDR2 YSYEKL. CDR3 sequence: CASSRTLGAERVF. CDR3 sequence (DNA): TGCGCCAGCAGCCGGACCCTGGGCGCCGAGCGGGTCTTC.

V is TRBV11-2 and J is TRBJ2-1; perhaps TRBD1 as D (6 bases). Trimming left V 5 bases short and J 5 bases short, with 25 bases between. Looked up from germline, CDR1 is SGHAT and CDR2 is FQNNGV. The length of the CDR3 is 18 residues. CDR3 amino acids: CASSPLGVTGRLHNEQFF. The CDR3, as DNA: TGTGCCAGCAGCCCCTTGGGGGTTACAGGGCGACTTCACAATGAGCAGTTCTTC.

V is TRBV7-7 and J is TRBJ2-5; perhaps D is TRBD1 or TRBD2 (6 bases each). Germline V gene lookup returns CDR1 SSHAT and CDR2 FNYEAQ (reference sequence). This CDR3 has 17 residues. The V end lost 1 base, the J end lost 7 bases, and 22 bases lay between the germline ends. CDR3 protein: CASSLEGGPSALGTQYF. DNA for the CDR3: TGTGCCAGCAGCTTAGAGGGGGGACCTAGCGCGTTAGGGACCCAGTACTTC. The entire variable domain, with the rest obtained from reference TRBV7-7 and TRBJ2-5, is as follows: GAGVSQSPRYKVTKRGQDVTLRCDPISSHATLYWYQQALGQGPEFLTYFNYEAQPDKSGLPSDRFSAERPEGSISTLTIQRTEQRDSAMYRCASSLEGGPSALGTQYFGPGTRLLVL.

The CDR3 sequence is CASSLKAGSFRNEQFF. The CDR3 DNA reads as TGTGCCAGCAGCTTAAAAGCGGGGTCTTTCCGCAATGAGCAGTTCTTC. The chain combines TRBV7-3 with TRBJ2-1, with TRBD2 matching over 7 bases. CDR3 length equals 16 residues. CDR1 and CDR2 (germline): SGHTA, FQGTGA. V was clipped by 1 base and J by 6 bases; unmatched bases: 9.

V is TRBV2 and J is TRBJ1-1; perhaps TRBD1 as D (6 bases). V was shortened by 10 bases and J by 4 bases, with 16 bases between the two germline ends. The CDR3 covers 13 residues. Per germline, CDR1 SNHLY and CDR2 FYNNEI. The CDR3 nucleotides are TGTGCCACCAGGACAGCGGAGGGCACTGAAGCTTTCTTT. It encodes CATRTAEGTEAFF.

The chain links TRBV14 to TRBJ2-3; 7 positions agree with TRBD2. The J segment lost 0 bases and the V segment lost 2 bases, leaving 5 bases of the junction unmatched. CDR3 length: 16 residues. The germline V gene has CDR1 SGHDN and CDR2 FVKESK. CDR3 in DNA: TGTGCCAGCAGCCAATGGACGGGAGGAAGCACAGATACGCAGTATTTT. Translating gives CASSQWTGGSTDTQYF.

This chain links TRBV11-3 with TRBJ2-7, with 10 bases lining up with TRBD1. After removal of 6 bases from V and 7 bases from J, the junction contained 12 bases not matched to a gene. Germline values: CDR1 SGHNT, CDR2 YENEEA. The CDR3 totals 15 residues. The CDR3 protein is CASRMSGQGTGEQYF. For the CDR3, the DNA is TGTGCCAGCAGGATGTCGGGACAGGGGACGGGGGAGCAGTACTTC.

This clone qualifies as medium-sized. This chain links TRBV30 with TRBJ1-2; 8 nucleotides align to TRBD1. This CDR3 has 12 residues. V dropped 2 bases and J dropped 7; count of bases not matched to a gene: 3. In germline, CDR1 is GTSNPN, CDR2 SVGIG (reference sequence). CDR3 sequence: CAWSLTGVGYTF. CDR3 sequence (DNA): TGTGCCTGGAGTTTGACAGGGGTTGGCTACACCTTC. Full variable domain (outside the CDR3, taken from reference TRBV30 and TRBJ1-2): SQTIHQWPATLVQPVGSPLSLECTVEGTSNPNLYWYRQAAGRGLQLLFYSVGIGQISSEVPQNLSASRPQDRQFILSSKKLLLSDSGFYLCAWSLTGVGYTFGSGTRLTVV.

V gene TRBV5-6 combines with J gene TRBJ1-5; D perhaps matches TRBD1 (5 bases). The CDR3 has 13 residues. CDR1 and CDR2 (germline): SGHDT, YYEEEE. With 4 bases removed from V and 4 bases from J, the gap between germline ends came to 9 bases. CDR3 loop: CASSGGLNQPQHF. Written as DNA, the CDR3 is TGTGCCAGCAGCGGGGGGTTGAATCAGCCCCAGCATTTT.

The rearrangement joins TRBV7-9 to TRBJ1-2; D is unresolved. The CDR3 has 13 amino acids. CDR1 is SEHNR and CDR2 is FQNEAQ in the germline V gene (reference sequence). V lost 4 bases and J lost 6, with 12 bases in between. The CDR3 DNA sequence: TGTGCCAGCAGCTACATTGGAGTGGATGGCTACACCTTC. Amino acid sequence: CASSYIGVDGYTF.

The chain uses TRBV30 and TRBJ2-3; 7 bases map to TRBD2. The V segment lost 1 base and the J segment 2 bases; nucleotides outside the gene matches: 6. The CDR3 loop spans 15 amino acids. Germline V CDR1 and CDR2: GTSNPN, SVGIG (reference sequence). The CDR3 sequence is CAWSGGLADTDTQYF. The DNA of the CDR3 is TGTGCCTGGAGTGGAGGGCTAGCGGACACAGATACGCAGTATTTT. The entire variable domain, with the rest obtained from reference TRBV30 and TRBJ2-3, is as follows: SQTIHQWPATLVQPVGSPLSLECTVEGTSNPNLYWYRQAAGRGLQLLFYSVGIGQISSEVPQNLSASRPQDRQFILSSKKLLLSDSGFYLCAWSGGLADTDTQYFGPGTRLTVL.

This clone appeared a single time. The CDR3 region is CASSPDPGGEQYF. CDR3 in DNA: TGTGCCAGCTCACCCGACCCCGGCGGCGAGCAGTACTTC. This chain links TRBV18 with TRBJ2-7; D unresolved. Looked up from germline, CDR1 is KGHSH and CDR2 is LQKENI. The CDR3 loop spans 13 amino acids. Deletions cut 3 bases from V and 6 bases from J, with 12 bases between.

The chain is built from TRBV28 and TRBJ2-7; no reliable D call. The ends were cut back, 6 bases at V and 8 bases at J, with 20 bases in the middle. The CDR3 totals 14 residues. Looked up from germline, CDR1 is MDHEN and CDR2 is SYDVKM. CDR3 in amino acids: CASSALIARNKQYF. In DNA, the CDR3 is TGTGCCAGCAGCGCCCTCATAGCACGAAATAAGCAGTACTTC.